This T cell receptor beta chain was recovered during a study of blood T cell repertoires in COVID-19 (dated by TCRdb to 2018 to 2021). Regarding the study in general: The collaborator samples originated in the United States, Italy and Spain and spanned the acute and convalescent phases of COVID-19. The material from the prospective study consisted of cDNA or gDNA derived from T cells, B-cell-depleted T cells, or PBMCs. Subjects who had been exposed to COVID-19, were actively infected with it, or had recovered from it provided the deeply sampled blood TCRbeta repertoires that made up the dataset. A freely available public database, intended as a resource for researchers studying the immune response to SARS-CoV-2, is where the repertoires were released. Samples were obtained from the ongoing ImmuneRACE study (first 160 participants) and from 1,000 to 1,500 subjects provided by 6 global collaborators. A de-identified subject ID, COVID-19 status, age in years and sex were almost always included in the sample metadata. HLA class I and class II types, where available, came from metadata supplied by the sample provider rather than from assay-based typing.

Overall study results and their limits: How much clinical and demographic metadata was included differed by source and by participant, and the metadata was provided uncurated.

In the prospective study, participants were roughly 18 to 95 years old, resided in 24 geographic areas of the United States, and were enrolled through a virtual design. To assign participants to cohorts, the prospective study relied on clinical history that participants themselves reported in a screening survey and a study questionnaire. Mobile phlebotomists in the prospective study collected whole blood, serum and a nasopharyngeal or oropharyngeal swab from every participant. Over a roughly 2-month period, participants in the prospective study had the option of providing additional blood draws and questionnaires. Before DNA extraction, prospective study blood samples were shipped either frozen or at room temperature. Worth noting for this clone: Its antigen remains unidentified. No base qualities exist here, and no much larger clone lies one base off it.

V is clipped by 1 base and J by 4 bases, and the sequence between their germline boundaries is 10 bases long. Measured from the cysteine to the phenylalanine, the CDR3 is 14 residues long. The read is trimmed to its CDR3 DNA, 42 bases read in frame from base 1. The germline V gene supplies CDR1 SGHTA and CDR2 FQGNSA. The immunoSEQ Assay, a bias-controlled multiplex PCR, was used to amplify TCRbeta CDR3 regions from genomic DNA. In the authors' own workflow: The number of nucleated cells in each sample was estimated by amplification of reference gene primers within the assay. To quantify the absolute abundance of each unique TCRbeta CDR3 rearrangement, sequence reads were collapsed and filtered. Productive Simpson clonality was computed per sample as the square root of Simpson's diversity index over productive rearrangements. This immuneACCESS table, as held by TCRdb, lists in-frame sequences with V and J called but not all clones. Of the missing ones, under half trace to an unresolved V gene in checked studies; the others have no known cause. From that table come the V and J calls and clone size; the DNA was used to work out D and trimming. The sample table records about 170,000 clones; around four fifths of these occur just once. The ten largest clones add up to around 3.6% of the sample.

In this chain, TRBV7-2 is recombined with TRBJ1-1, with a weak D call of TRBD1 (6 bases match). This receptor was taken from a woman aged 45-60 years in a cohort exposed to, infected with or recovered from COVID-19 (not recorded which). Sequenced material: PBMCs or T cells enriched from blood (not recorded which). The CDR3 region: CASSLEGGTTEAFF. In nucleotides, the sequence is TGTGCCAGCAGCTTAGAAGGGGGAACCACTGAAGCTTTCTTT.